In this sample, the clone carrying this T cell receptor beta chain turned up a few times. The antigen is not known. The germline gene is not matched at one end of the junction; a read error may be the cause. Into CD45RA+ naive and CD45RA-negative memory subsets, the CD4+ cells were split. The data are from a study of shared clonotypes between healthy human individuals. Study background: CD4 naive and memory got three plates each, CD8 naive two, CD8 memory one. Regarding the study as a whole: Lower generation probabilities were found for non-shared clonotypes than for those shared by all four donors. Sharing across a few donors was seen in 4% to 6.5% of naive CD4 clonotypes.

The CDR3 is 13 amino acids. Germline CDR1 is GTSNPN and CDR2 is SVGIG (reference sequence). The repertoire was sequenced with immunoSEQ multiplex PCR; TCRdb's copy has only in-frame clones and lacks some. The sample has about 980,000 clones, about three quarters seen once; the top ten hold over 1.3%. The chain joins TRBV30 to TRBJ2-1; D unresolved. Sequenced: memory CD4+ T cells sorted from blood. Described subset: CD45RA-negative fraction. This TCR was sampled from a man aged 18-30 years in good health. The DNA for the CDR3 is TGTGCCTGGAGTAAAGAGGTTTACACTGAGCAGTTCTTC. Its translation: CAWSKEVYTEQFF.